This is a list of T cell receptor beta chains from one sample in a study of blood T cell repertoires in COVID-19. Generated by immunoSEQ multiplex PCR, the TCRdb table keeps only in-frame clones and is missing some. The sample has some 64,000 clones; roughly 80% are singletons. Sample: peripheral blood. The origin of the receptors is a man aged 55 to 69 with COVID-19, enrolled during active disease. CDR3s include the opening cysteine and the closing phenylalanine or tryptophan. The D gene is left open where the match is weak. Rows may omit the clone size; those that give it use once, few, many or a size class.

v_gene	abundance	d_gene	j_gene	CDR3aa	CDR3nt
TRBV12-2	once	NA	TRBJ1-5	CASRLGQSNQPQHF	TGTGCAAGTCGCTTAGGGCAAAGCAATCAGCCCCAGCATTTT
TRBV10-1	NA	NA	TRBJ2-2	CASSAGLSRELFF	TGCGCCAGCAGCGCGGGACTCTCCAGGGAGCTGTTTTTT
TRBV29-1	NA	NA	TRBJ1-4	CSAVFSGIHNEKLFF	TGCAGCGCCGTTTTCTCCGGGATACATAATGAAAAACTGTTTTTT
TRBV6-5	NA	NA	TRBJ1-1	CASSVPGSRNTEAFF	TGTGCCAGCAGCGTCCCGGGGAGTCGAAACACTGAAGCTTTCTTT
TRBV3-1/TRBV3-2	NA	NA	TRBJ2-2	CASSKRTGNTGELFF	TGTGCCAGCAGCAAACGGACGGGAAACACCGGGGAGCTGTTTTTT
TRBV5-1	NA	TRBD2	TRBJ2-7	CASSSGLAGMYEQYF	TGCGCCAGCAGCTCTGGACTAGCGGGAATGTACGAGCAGTACTTC
TRBV28	once	NA	TRBJ2-7	CASRTGQAASYEQYF	TGTGCCAGCAGGACTGGGCAAGCGGCCTCCTACGAGCAGTACTTC
TRBV2	NA	NA	TRBJ1-2	CASSEQGGGYTF	TGTGCCAGCAGTGAACAGGGTGGCGGCTACACCTTC
TRBV6-2/TRBV6-3	NA	NA	TRBJ2-5	CASSYSSSGEETQYF	TGTGCCAGCAGTTATAGCTCCAGCGGCGAGGAGACCCAGTACTTC
TRBV6-1	NA	NA	TRBJ2-3	CASSGGRQGLTSTDTQYF	TGTGCCAGCAGTGGGGGGAGGCAGGGCCTAACTAGCACAGATACGCAGTATTTT
TRBV18	NA	TRBD1	TRBJ1-2	CASSPGQGGYYGYTF	TGTGCCAGCTCACCTGGACAGGGGGGTTACTATGGCTACACCTTC
TRBV6-4	NA	NA	TRBJ2-6	CASSPGVSGANVLTF	TGTGCCAGCAGTCCAGGGGTATCTGGGGCCAACGTCCTGACTTTC
TRBV19	NA	NA	TRBJ2-3	CASSSPPGLRYTDTQYF	TGTGCCAGTAGTTCCCCGCCGGGACTGCGGTACACAGATACGCAGTATTTT
TRBV20-1	NA	TRBD1	TRBJ1-5	CSAQGNQPQHF	TGCAGTGCACAGGGGAATCAGCCCCAGCATTTT
TRBV9	NA	TRBD2	TRBJ2-3	CASSVRPLAASTDTQYF	TGTGCCAGCAGCGTCCGACCCCTAGCGGCTAGCACAGATACGCAGTATTTT
TRBV9	NA	NA	TRBJ2-5	CASSPPLGGANQETQYF	TGTGCCAGCAGCCCCCCCCTTGGCGGGGCAAATCAAGAGACCCAGTACTTC
TRBV29-1	NA	NA	TRBJ2-2	CSVASWLRGGTGELFF	TGCAGCGTTGCCTCGTGGCTACGAGGAGGGACCGGGGAGCTGTTTTTT
TRBV9	few	NA	TRBJ1-5	CASSGGLQSNQPQHF	TGTGCCAGCAGCGGGGGGCTACAGAGCAATCAGCCCCAGCATTTT
TRBV18	NA	NA	TRBJ2-1	CASSKLGLPPIYNEQFF	TGTGCCAGCTCAAAGTTGGGACTCCCACCCATCTACAATGAGCAGTTCTTC
TRBV11-2	NA	NA	TRBJ2-1	CASSSLGRGSYNEQFF	TGTGCCAGCAGCTCACTCGGACGGGGTTCCTACAATGAGCAGTTCTTC
TRBV3-1/TRBV3-2	NA	NA	TRBJ1-2	CASSQGPGNYGYTF	TGTGCCAGCAGCCAAGGGCCAGGGAACTATGGCTACACCTTC
TRBV28	NA	TRBD2	TRBJ2-3	CASSLGGDYTDTQYF	TGTGCCAGCAGTTTAGGGGGGGACTACACAGATACGCAGTATTTT
TRBV10-3	NA	TRBD1	TRBJ2-5	CAISESISGQGKETQYF	TGTGCCATCAGTGAGTCGATCTCGGGACAGGGTAAAGAGACCCAGTACTTC
TRBV24-1	NA	NA	TRBJ2-1	CATGTSPNNEQFF	TGTGCCACCGGGACAAGCCCTAACAATGAGCAGTTCTTC
TRBV29-1	NA	TRBD1	TRBJ1-1	CSARTGGPEAFF	TGCAGCGCCCGGACAGGGGGCCCTGAAGCTTTCTTT
TRBV9	NA	NA	TRBJ1-5	CASSVGGSGDEFQPQHF	TGTGCCAGCAGCGTAGGGGGATCGGGGGACGAGTTTCAGCCCCAGCATTTT
TRBV6-1	NA	NA	TRBJ1-6	CASSEGGKGGSPLHF	TGTGCCAGCAGTGAAGGAGGAAAGGGAGGATCACCCCTCCACTTT
TRBV10-3	NA	NA	TRBJ1-4	CAISESTSAGEKLFF	TGTGCCATCAGTGAGTCGACGTCAGCGGGTGAAAAACTGTTTTTT
TRBV5-1	NA	NA	TRBJ1-2	CASSLLRGLYGYTF	TGCGCCAGCAGCTTGCTGCGGGGTCTCTATGGCTACACCTTC
TRBV11-2	NA	NA	TRBJ1-1	CASSSQENTEAFF	TGTGCCAGCAGCTCTCAGGAGAACACTGAAGCTTTCTTT
TRBV11-2	few	NA	TRBJ2-5	CASQPTGQVTQYF	TGTGCCAGCCAACCCACAGGGCAAGTGACCCAGTACTTC
TRBV6-5	NA	NA	TRBJ1-2	CASSRDYGYTF	TGTGCCAGCTCAAGAGACTATGGCTACACCTTC
TRBV5-1	NA	NA	TRBJ1-1	CASSLGALEAFF	TGCGCCAGCAGCTTGGGCGCCCTAGAAGCTTTCTTT
TRBV6-2/TRBV6-3	few	TRBD1	TRBJ2-4	CASSPATGQVVIDIQYF	TGTGCCAGCAGTCCCGCCACGGGACAGGTCGTAATAGACATTCAGTACTTC